A selection of T cell receptor beta chains follows, all from one sample in a study of cytomegalovirus exposure and HLA in healthy donors. Libraries were prepared by immunoSEQ multiplex PCR; TCRdb keeps only in-frame clonotypes and omits some of them. The sample has about 210,000 clones, nearly 80% seen once; the top ten hold less than 2%. What was sequenced was PBMCs. These receptors were obtained from a male donor in good health and CMV-seronegative. Each CDR3 is given with its conserved first and last residue. The order of the fields is CDR3 length, J gene, clone size, V gene, CDR3 protein. The size entry is marked missing in some rows and otherwise reads once, few, many or a size class.

cdr3_length: 14
j_call: TRBJ2-5
clone_size: -
v_call: TRBV19
cdr3_aa: CASSIAGFGETQYF

cdr3_length: 13
j_call: TRBJ1-1
clone_size: -
v_call: TRBV19
cdr3_aa: CASTQAGFTEAFF

cdr3_length: 13
j_call: TRBJ2-7
clone_size: -
v_call: TRBV29-1
cdr3_aa: CSVGRTGVHEQYF

cdr3_length: 16
j_call: TRBJ2-3
clone_size: -
v_call: TRBV2
cdr3_aa: CASIPLTSKVGDTQYF

cdr3_length: 15
j_call: TRBJ2-1
clone_size: -
v_call: TRBV6-1
cdr3_aa: CASSDAGQGYNEQFF

cdr3_length: 15
j_call: TRBJ2-1
clone_size: -
v_call: TRBV6-1
cdr3_aa: CASSEVAGLYNEQFF

cdr3_length: 18
j_call: TRBJ2-3
clone_size: few
v_call: TRBV25-1
cdr3_aa: CASSATRPGTGGTDTQYF

cdr3_length: 18
j_call: TRBJ1-3
clone_size: -
v_call: TRBV7-6
cdr3_aa: CASSPLLQQGAAGNTIYF

cdr3_length: 15
j_call: TRBJ2-5
clone_size: -
v_call: TRBV18
cdr3_aa: CASSPLAGIQETQYF

cdr3_length: 13
j_call: TRBJ1-1
clone_size: few
v_call: TRBV27
cdr3_aa: CASSLGGITEAFF

cdr3_length: 16
j_call: TRBJ1-3
clone_size: -
v_call: TRBV4-1
cdr3_aa: CASSQPSGGPRNTIYF

cdr3_length: 18
j_call: TRBJ2-7
clone_size: -
v_call: TRBV7-2
cdr3_aa: CASSLRAPAGRGQYEQYF

cdr3_length: 15
j_call: TRBJ2-5
clone_size: -
v_call: TRBV21-1
cdr3_aa: CASSKGTSGTRTQYF

cdr3_length: 16
j_call: TRBJ1-3
clone_size: -
v_call: TRBV5-1
cdr3_aa: CASSLGRAASGNTIYF

cdr3_length: 23
j_call: TRBJ2-1
clone_size: -
v_call: TRBV28
cdr3_aa: CASHSSGGSGTSGRASSYNEQFF

cdr3_length: 17
j_call: TRBJ2-4
clone_size: -
v_call: TRBV30
cdr3_aa: CAWSEGQAILAKNIQYF

cdr3_length: 15
j_call: TRBJ2-7
clone_size: -
v_call: TRBV6-1
cdr3_aa: CASSVRTGGYYEQYF

cdr3_length: 14
j_call: TRBJ1-5
clone_size: -
v_call: TRBV18
cdr3_aa: CASSPLRGPEPQHF

cdr3_length: 17
j_call: TRBJ2-5
clone_size: -
v_call: TRBV6-4
cdr3_aa: CASSDVGLAAFQETQYF

cdr3_length: 13
j_call: TRBJ2-1
clone_size: few
v_call: TRBV5-8
cdr3_aa: CASSLARRGEQFF

cdr3_length: 17
j_call: TRBJ2-3
clone_size: few
v_call: TRBV5-5
cdr3_aa: CASSPGLAGGRTDTQYF

cdr3_length: 15
j_call: TRBJ1-6
clone_size: -
v_call: TRBV25-1
cdr3_aa: CASSGWTGANSPLHF

cdr3_length: 13
j_call: TRBJ1-5
clone_size: -
v_call: TRBV27
cdr3_aa: CASSFRVDQPQHF

cdr3_length: 14
j_call: TRBJ2-7
clone_size: -
v_call: TRBV6-1
cdr3_aa: CASSDGTGGYEQYF

cdr3_length: 15
j_call: TRBJ1-4
clone_size: -
v_call: TRBV9
cdr3_aa: CASSVEGQGGEKLFF

cdr3_length: 15
j_call: TRBJ2-5
clone_size: -
v_call: TRBV30
cdr3_aa: CAWDLAGGSLETQYF

cdr3_length: 19
j_call: TRBJ1-6
clone_size: few
v_call: TRBV28
cdr3_aa: CASSPRDSRQSSYNSPLHF

cdr3_length: 13
j_call: TRBJ1-1
clone_size: -
v_call: TRBV30
cdr3_aa: CAWKVHGEWEAFF

cdr3_length: 16
j_call: TRBJ2-5
clone_size: few
v_call: TRBV4-1
cdr3_aa: CASSQGLAGGEETQYF

cdr3_length: 16
j_call: TRBJ1-1
clone_size: -
v_call: TRBV6-5
cdr3_aa: CASSWYSRGMNTEAFF

cdr3_length: 14
j_call: TRBJ2-7
clone_size: -
v_call: TRBV10-3
cdr3_aa: CAITSAGGLYEQYF

cdr3_length: 14
j_call: TRBJ1-2
clone_size: -
v_call: TRBV10-3
cdr3_aa: CAISESEGAGGYTF

cdr3_length: 15
j_call: TRBJ2-1
clone_size: -
v_call: TRBV5-1
cdr3_aa: CASSLGLDYYNEQFF

cdr3_length: 15
j_call: TRBJ1-5
clone_size: -
v_call: TRBV6-5
cdr3_aa: CASRQGAEGNQPQHF

cdr3_length: 12
j_call: TRBJ2-7
clone_size: few
v_call: TRBV30
cdr3_aa: CAWNLGEYEQYF

cdr3_length: 18
j_call: TRBJ1-3
clone_size: -
v_call: TRBV7-2
cdr3_aa: CASSLEGAGRTSGNTIYF

cdr3_length: 18
j_call: TRBJ2-2
clone_size: -
v_call: TRBV28
cdr3_aa: CASSSPLLAGARTGELFF

cdr3_length: 15
j_call: TRBJ2-1
clone_size: -
v_call: TRBV7-2
cdr3_aa: CASSSGLAGVGEQFF

cdr3_length: 14
j_call: TRBJ2-1
clone_size: -
v_call: TRBV27
cdr3_aa: CASSDRGGFNEQFF

cdr3_length: 14
j_call: TRBJ1-4
clone_size: -
v_call: TRBV6-1
cdr3_aa: CASSERQGPEKLFF

cdr3_length: 14
j_call: TRBJ2-7
clone_size: few
v_call: TRBV9
cdr3_aa: CASSRGGSSYEQYF

cdr3_length: 15
j_call: TRBJ1-1
clone_size: -
v_call: TRBV6-1
cdr3_aa: CASSEYRGMNTEAFF

cdr3_length: 15
j_call: -
clone_size: -
v_call: TRBV6-5
cdr3_aa: CASSYGTGYSYEQYF

cdr3_length: 13
j_call: TRBJ2-5
clone_size: -
v_call: TRBV15
cdr3_aa: CATSRGLLETQYF

cdr3_length: 14
j_call: TRBJ2-3
clone_size: -
v_call: TRBV11-3
cdr3_aa: CASSLGERTDTQYF

cdr3_length: 18
j_call: TRBJ2-1
clone_size: -
v_call: TRBV11-3
cdr3_aa: CASSLDSFGQGTYNEQFF

cdr3_length: 15
j_call: TRBJ2-3
clone_size: -
v_call: TRBV6-1
cdr3_aa: CASSRREGSTDTQYF

cdr3_length: 13
j_call: TRBJ1-2
clone_size: -
v_call: TRBV27
cdr3_aa: CASSLTGSIGYTF

cdr3_length: 15
j_call: TRBJ2-5
clone_size: -
v_call: TRBV5-6
cdr3_aa: CASSTRVESQETQYF

cdr3_length: 16
j_call: TRBJ1-2
clone_size: once
v_call: TRBV2
cdr3_aa: CASSEEGTALGYGYTF

cdr3_length: 14
j_call: TRBJ2-3
clone_size: few
v_call: TRBV7-9
cdr3_aa: CASRGASGTDTQYF

cdr3_length: 14
j_call: TRBJ1-4
clone_size: -
v_call: TRBV5-1
cdr3_aa: CASSLQGADEKLFF

cdr3_length: 14
j_call: TRBJ2-7
clone_size: few
v_call: TRBV19
cdr3_aa: CASSIGPVLYEQYF

cdr3_length: 14
j_call: TRBJ2-2
clone_size: -
v_call: TRBV4-3
cdr3_aa: CASSRQVFTGELFF